Given below is one T cell receptor beta chain in context. These data come from a study of regulatory T cells in long-lasting Graves disease. Building of the TCR beta libraries involved iRepertoire HTBI primers and Arm-PCR of CDR3 regions. TCRdb redid the calling of the multiplex PCR reads with MiXCR, one entry per CDR3 protein. The sample consists of some 250,000 distinct CDR3 sequences, 15% to 20% of them appearing once. V shed 8 bases, J shed 0 bases, and the junction held 6 bases outside the gene matches. Germline V gives CDR1 ENHRY, CDR2 SYGVKD. This CDR3 has 15 amino acids. Time point reported: newly diagnosed GD, antithyroid drugs for less than 3 months. Construction of the TCR library relied on RNA isolated from PBMCs. Graves' disease was diagnosed by American Thyroid Association guidelines. These same data were also listed under a study on T cells in Graves' hyperthyroidism and ophthalmopathy. As reported in that work: Stable Graves' hyperthyroidism denoted no ophthalmopathy progression over 18 months. Primed by the HTBI set, a first-round RT-PCR was run on the TCR CDR3.

The sample consisted of peripheral blood mononuclear cells (PBMCs), taken at new diagnosis, from a patient treated with antithyroid drugs. This receptor was identified in a woman aged 25 to 39 with Graves disease. The chain uses TRBV10-3 and TRBJ1-2, with TRBD1 identical over 10 bases. The CDR3 region is CAIAGGTGANYGYTF. CDR3 DNA: TGTGCCATCGCTGGGGGGACAGGGGCTAACTATGGCTACACCTTC.